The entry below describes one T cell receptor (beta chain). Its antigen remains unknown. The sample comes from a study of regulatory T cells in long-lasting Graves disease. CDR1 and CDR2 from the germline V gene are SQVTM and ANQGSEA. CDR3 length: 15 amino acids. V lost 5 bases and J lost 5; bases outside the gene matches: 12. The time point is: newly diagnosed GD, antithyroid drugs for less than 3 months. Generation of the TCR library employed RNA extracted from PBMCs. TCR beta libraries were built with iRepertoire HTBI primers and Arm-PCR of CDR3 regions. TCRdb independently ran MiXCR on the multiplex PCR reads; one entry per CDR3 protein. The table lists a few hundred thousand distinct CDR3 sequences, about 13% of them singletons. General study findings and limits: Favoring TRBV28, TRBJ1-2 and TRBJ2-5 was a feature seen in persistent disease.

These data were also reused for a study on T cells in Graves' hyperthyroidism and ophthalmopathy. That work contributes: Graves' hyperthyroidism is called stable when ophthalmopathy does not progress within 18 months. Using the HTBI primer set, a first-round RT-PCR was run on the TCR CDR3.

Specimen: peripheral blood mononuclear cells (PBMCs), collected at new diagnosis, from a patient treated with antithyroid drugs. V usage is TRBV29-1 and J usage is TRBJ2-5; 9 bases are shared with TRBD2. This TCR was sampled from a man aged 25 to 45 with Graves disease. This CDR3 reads CSVSGTSSTPETQYF. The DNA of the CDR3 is TGCAGCGTTTCCGGGACTAGCAGTACCCCGGAGACCCAGTACTTC.